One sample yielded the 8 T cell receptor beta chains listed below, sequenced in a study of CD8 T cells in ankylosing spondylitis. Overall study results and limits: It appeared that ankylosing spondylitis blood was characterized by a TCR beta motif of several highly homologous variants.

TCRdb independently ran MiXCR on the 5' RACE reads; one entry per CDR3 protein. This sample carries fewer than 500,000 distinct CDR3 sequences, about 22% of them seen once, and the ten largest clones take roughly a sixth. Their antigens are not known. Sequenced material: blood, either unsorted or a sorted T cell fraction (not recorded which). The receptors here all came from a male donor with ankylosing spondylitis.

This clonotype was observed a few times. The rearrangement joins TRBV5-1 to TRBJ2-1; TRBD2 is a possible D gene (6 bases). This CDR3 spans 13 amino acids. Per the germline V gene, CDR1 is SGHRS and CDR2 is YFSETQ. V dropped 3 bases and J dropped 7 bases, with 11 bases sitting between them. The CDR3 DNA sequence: TGCGCCAGCAGCTGGATGGAGGGTAATGAGCAGTTCTTC. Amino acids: CASSWMEGNEQFF.

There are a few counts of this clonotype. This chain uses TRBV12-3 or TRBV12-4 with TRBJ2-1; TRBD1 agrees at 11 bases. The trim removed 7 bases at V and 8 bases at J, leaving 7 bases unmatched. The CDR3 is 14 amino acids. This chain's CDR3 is CASTPGQGVYEQFF. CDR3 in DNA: TGTGCCAGCACCCCGGGACAGGGGGTCTATGAGCAGTTCTTC.

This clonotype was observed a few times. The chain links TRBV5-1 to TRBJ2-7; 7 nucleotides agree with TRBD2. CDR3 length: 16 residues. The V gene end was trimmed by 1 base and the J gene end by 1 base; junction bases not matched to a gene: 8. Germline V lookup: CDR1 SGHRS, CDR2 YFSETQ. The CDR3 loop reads CASSLMNSGSSYEQYF. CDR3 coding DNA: TGCGCCAGCAGCTTGATGAATAGCGGGTCTTCCTACGAGCAGTACTTC.

The CDR3 here is CASSPQGISYGYTF. CDR3 nucleotides: TGCGCCAGCAGCCCCCAGGGGATCAGCTATGGCTACACCTTC. J is TRBJ1-2 and V is TRBV5-1, with D possibly being TRBD1 (6 bases). The CDR3 consists of 14 residues. The V gene's germline CDR1 is SGHRS and CDR2 YFSETQ. V lost 4 bases to trimming and J lost 4 bases, with 14 bases between them.

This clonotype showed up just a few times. The CDR3 is CASSQEYSLKETQYF. The CDR3 nucleotides are TGTGCCAGCAGCCAAGAATACAGCTTAAAAGAGACCCAGTACTTC. This chain uses TRBV14 with TRBJ2-5; unclear D gene. This CDR3 spans 15 amino acids. V was clipped by 0 bases and J by 3 bases, with 11 bases between them. Per germline, CDR1 SGHDN and CDR2 FVKESK.

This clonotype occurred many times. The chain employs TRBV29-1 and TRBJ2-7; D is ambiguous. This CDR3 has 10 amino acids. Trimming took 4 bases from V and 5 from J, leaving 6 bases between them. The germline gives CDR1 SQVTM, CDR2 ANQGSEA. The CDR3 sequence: CSVALDEQYF. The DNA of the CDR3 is TGCAGCGTTGCTCTAGACGAGCAGTACTTC.

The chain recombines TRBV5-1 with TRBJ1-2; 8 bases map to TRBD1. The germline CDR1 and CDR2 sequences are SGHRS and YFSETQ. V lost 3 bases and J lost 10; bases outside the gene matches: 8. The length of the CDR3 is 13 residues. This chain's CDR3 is CASSWGQVLNYTF. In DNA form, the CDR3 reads TGCGCCAGCAGCTGGGGACAGGTTTTAAACTACACCTTC.

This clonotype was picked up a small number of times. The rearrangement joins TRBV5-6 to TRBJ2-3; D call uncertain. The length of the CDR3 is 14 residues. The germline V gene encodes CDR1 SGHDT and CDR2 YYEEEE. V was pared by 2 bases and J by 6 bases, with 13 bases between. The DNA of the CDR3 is TGTGCCAGCAGCTTTTTCGGGTCTTGGGATACGCAGTATTTT. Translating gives CASSFFGSWDTQYF.